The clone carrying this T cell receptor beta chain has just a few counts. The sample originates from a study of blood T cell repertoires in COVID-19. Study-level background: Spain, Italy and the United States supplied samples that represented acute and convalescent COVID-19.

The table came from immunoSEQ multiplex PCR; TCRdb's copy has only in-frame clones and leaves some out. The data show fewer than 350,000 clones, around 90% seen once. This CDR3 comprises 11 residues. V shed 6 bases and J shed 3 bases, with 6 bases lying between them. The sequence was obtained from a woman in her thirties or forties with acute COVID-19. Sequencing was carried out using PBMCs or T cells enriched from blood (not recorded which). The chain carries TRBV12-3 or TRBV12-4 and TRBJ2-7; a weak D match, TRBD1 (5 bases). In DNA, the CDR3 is TGTGCCAGCAGAAGGGGCTACGAGCAGTACTTC. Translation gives CASRRGYEQYF.